One sample yielded the 25 T cell receptor beta chains listed below, sequenced in a study of blood T cell repertoires in COVID-19. The assay was immunoSEQ multiplex PCR, and TCRdb's table has in-frame clones only and misses some. The sample contains 200,000 or so clones, around 80% of which appear only once. The specimen sequenced was peripheral blood. These receptors were taken from a human donor with acute or convalescent COVID-19. The donor label of this sample is uncertain.

The rearrangement joins TRBV19 to TRBJ2-4, with 14 bases lining up with TRBD2. The germline V gene has CDR1 LNHDA and CDR2 SQIVND (reference sequence). Trimming cost V 5 bases and J 4 bases; bases outside gene matches: 13. This CDR3 has 19 residues. This CDR3 reads CASSSSWGLAGDGKNIQYF. The CDR3, as DNA: TGTGCCAGTAGTTCCTCATGGGGACTAGCGGGAGATGGAAAAAACATTCAGTACTTC. Full variable domain (missing parts from reference TRBV19 and TRBJ2-4): DGGITQSPKYLFRKEGQNVTLSCEQNLNHDAMYWYRQDPGQGLRLIYYSQIVNDFQKGDIAEGYSVSREKKESFPLTVTSAQKNPTAFYLCASSSSWGLAGDGKNIQYFGAGTRLSVL.

The chain uses TRBV18 and TRBJ2-7, with 8 nucleotides matching TRBD2. Germline loops: CDR1 KGHSH, CDR2 LQKENI. This CDR3 spans 14 amino acids. J was trimmed by 3 bases and V by 6 bases; bases with no gene match: 7. CDR3 loop: CASSVAGSHYEQYF. DNA for the CDR3: TGTGCCAGCTCCGTAGCGGGAAGTCACTACGAGCAGTACTTC.

This chain links TRBV2 with TRBJ2-1, with 7 bases matching TRBD1. The germline V gene has CDR1 SNHLY and CDR2 FYNNEI. Unmatched junction bases numbered 11, after V lost 7 bases and J lost 14 bases. This CDR3 contains 12 residues. The CDR3 DNA reads TGTGCCAGCATCGAGGACCGAGACAGGGAGTTCTTC. It encodes CASIEDRDREFF.

The chain combines TRBV29-1 with TRBJ2-7, with TRBD1 matching over 7 bases. Germline V gives CDR1 SQVTM, CDR2 ANQGSEA. The CDR3 is made up of 11 amino acids. V lost 4 bases, J lost 10 bases, and 7 bases stayed unmatched. The CDR3: CSVARDSTQYF. The CDR3 DNA reads TGCAGCGTTGCCCGGGACAGTACCCAGTACTTC.

The CDR3 region has the DNA TGTGCCAGCAGCGGGGGTCAGGGGGCGCGGAGTTCACCCCTCCACTTT. It is translated as CASSGGQGARSSPLHF. The chain links TRBV7-9 to TRBJ1-6; 8 bases fit TRBD1. Germline V CDR1 and CDR2: SEHNR, FQNEAQ (reference sequence). With 5 bases clipped from V and 9 bases from J, the junction kept 12 bases outside the gene matches. The CDR3 contains 16 residues. Full variable domain (missing parts from reference TRBV7-9 and TRBJ1-6): DTGVSQNPRHKITKRGQNVTFRCDPISEHNRLYWYRQTLGQGPEFLTYFQNEAQLEKSRLLSDRFSAERPKGSFSTLEIQRTEQGDSAMYLCASSGGQGARSSPLHFGNGTRLTVT.

The rearrangement links TRBV5-1 to TRBJ2-1; 10 bases align to TRBD1. The CDR3 length is 17 residues. From germline, CDR1 is SGHRS and CDR2 YFSETQ. V shed 4 bases and J 8 bases; nucleotides not matched to a gene: 15. The CDR3 here is CASSQLATGGVHDEQFF. CDR3 nucleotides: TGCGCCAGCAGCCAGCTCGCGACAGGGGGCGTCCACGATGAGCAGTTCTTC.

The chain has TRBV6-5 and TRBJ2-7, with a possible D match to TRBD1 (6 bases). From germline, CDR1 is MNHEY and CDR2 SVGAGI. The V gene lost 2 bases and the J gene lost 5 bases, with 10 bases spanning the gap. The CDR3 has 13 residues. CDR3 nucleotides: TGTGCCAGCAGTTACCGCTACAGGGACGAGCAGTACTTC. It is translated as CASSYRYRDEQYF.

The chain carries TRBV5-1 and TRBJ1-4; D gene uncertain. This CDR3 is built from 15 residues. The V gene's germline CDR1 is SGHRS and CDR2 YFSETQ. Trimming left V 0 bases short and J 3 bases short, with 9 bases between. CDR3 nucleotides: TGCGCCAGCAGCTTGGACGGAGGCTCTAATGAAAAACTGTTTTTT. Its translation: CASSLDGGSNEKLFF.

This clone was detected only once. The V gene is TRBV30, the J gene TRBJ2-2; 13 positions match TRBD2. The trim removed 4 bases at V and 8 bases at J, leaving 7 bases unmatched. Germline assignment: CDR1 GTSNPN and CDR2 SVGIG (reference sequence). There are 15 residues in the CDR3. The CDR3: CAWILGGLAGGELFF. CDR3 coding DNA: TGTGCCTGGATCCTCGGGGGACTAGCGGGAGGGGAGCTGTTTTTT.

This clone has a single count. J is TRBJ2-1 and V is TRBV19; 8 nucleotides align to TRBD1. The junction had 10 bases not matched to a gene; V was cut back by 6 bases and J by 6 bases. The CDR3 runs to 15 residues. The germline CDR1 and CDR2 sequences are LNHDA and SQIVND (reference sequence). In DNA form, the CDR3 reads TGTGCCAGTAGGAAACAGGGGGAAATATCCAATGAGCAGTTCTTC. Amino acids: CASRKQGEISNEQFF.

The chain couples TRBV9 to TRBJ2-3, with D maybe TRBD2 (6 bases). This CDR3 region has 16 residues. Between the trimmed V and J ends, which lost 4 bases and 5 bases, there was a span of 20 bases. Germline CDR1 SGDLS, CDR2 YYNGEE. The CDR3 region is CASSFRTGTGGDTQYF. The DNA of the CDR3 is TGTGCCAGCAGCTTCCGGACCGGGACTGGCGGAGATACGCAGTATTTT.

The DNA for the CDR3 is TGTGCCAGCAGCTTGACAGAGTCTGGAAACACCATATATTTT. This gives the protein CASSLTESGNTIYF. The genes are TRBV11-2 and TRBJ1-3, with D possibly TRBD1 on 5 matching bases. CDR1 and CDR2 (germline): SGHAT, FQNNGV. The V end was cut by 3 bases, the J end by 1 base, with 7 bases between. This CDR3 region has 14 residues.

The rearrangement joins TRBV18 to TRBJ1-2; maybe TRBD1 (6 bases). The germline V and J ends were trimmed by 3 bases and 8 bases, with 19 bases remaining between them. The CDR3 consists of 15 residues. Germline-derived CDR1 and CDR2 are KGHSH and LQKENI. The CDR3 loop reads CASSPSPTGSGGYTF. DNA for the CDR3: TGTGCCAGCTCACCGTCCCCTACAGGGAGCGGAGGCTACACCTTC.

This clone was counted ten times or more. The chain employs TRBV10-3 and TRBJ1-2; 9 bases map to TRBD1. This CDR3 has 14 amino acids. Germline values: CDR1 ENHRY, CDR2 SYGVKD. The junction had 5 bases not matched to a gene; V was cut back by 7 bases and J by 2 bases. CDR3 loop: CAINRGTGNYGYTF. In nucleotides, the CDR3 is TGTGCCATCAACCGGGGGACAGGGAACTATGGCTACACCTTC.

The rearrangement links TRBV7-2 to TRBJ1-6; 9 bases align to TRBD1. The CDR3 has 16 amino acids. V trimming: 5 bases; J trimming: 7 bases; junction bases outside the gene matches: 9. Germline values: CDR1 SGHTA, CDR2 FQGNSA. The CDR3 is CASSKPGQGQNSPLHF. In DNA form, the CDR3 reads TGTGCCAGCAGCAAACCGGGACAGGGACAAAATTCACCCCTCCACTTT.

The chain is built from TRBV7-2 and TRBJ1-1; the match to TRBD1 covers 9 bases. CDR3 length: 15 residues. The germline gives CDR1 SGHTA, CDR2 FQGNSA. The V segment lost 5 bases and the J segment 2 bases; nucleotides outside the gene matches: 6. In nucleotides, the CDR3 is TGTGCCAGCAGCCCCCGACAGGGGGGAAACACTGAAGCTTTCTTT. This gives the protein CASSPRQGGNTEAFF.

The table lists this clone with a few counts. V gene TRBV28 combines with J gene TRBJ1-6; D unclear. Germline values: CDR1 MDHEN, CDR2 SYDVKM. Trimming removed 4 bases from V and 10 bases from J, with 14 bases in between. The CDR3 is 14 amino acids. CDR3 bases: TGTGCCAGCAGTTACCCGGGAAGAGGCTCACCCCTCCACTTT. It specifies CASSYPGRGSPLHF.

The rearrangement links TRBV12-3 or TRBV12-4 to TRBJ2-1; D unclear. This CDR3 comprises 12 residues. V dropped 2 bases and J dropped 8 bases, with 7 bases sitting between them. The CDR3 loop reads CASSLQSDEQFF. In DNA form, the CDR3 reads TGTGCCAGCAGTTTACAAAGCGATGAGCAGTTCTTC.

Details on this clone: This may arise from a read error, as a much more abundant clone is one base away. This chain connects TRBV7-2 to TRBJ2-6; 8 bases match TRBD1. There are 16 residues in the CDR3. Germline V gene sequence: CDR1 SGHTA, CDR2 FQGNSA. J lost 4 bases, V lost 1 base, and 3 bases had no gene match. The CDR3 nucleotides are TGTGCCAGCAGCTTAGGGGGGACAGGCGGGGCCAACGTCCTGACTTTC. This encodes CASSLGGTGGANVLTF.

V gene TRBV2 combines with J gene TRBJ1-5; 9 nucleotides line up with TRBD1. J was trimmed by 3 bases and V by 3 bases; bases with no gene match: 6. Germline V gene data show CDR1 as SNHLY and CDR2 as FYNNEI. CDR3 size: 16 residues. CDR3 bases: TGTGCCAGCAGTGAGATACAGGGGGCAATCAATCAGCCCCAGCATTTT. Encoded protein: CASSEIQGAINQPQHF.

The chain is built from TRBV3-1 (or the pseudogene TRBV3-2) and TRBJ2-7; possibly TRBD1 for D (5 bases). V was cut by 1 base and J by 7 bases, with 14 bases left in between. The CDR3 has 14 residues. The V gene's germline CDR1 is LGHDT and CDR2 YNNKEL (reference sequence). CDR3 nucleotide sequence: TGTGCCAGCAGCCAAGGTGCGTCCTCAGGGGAGCAGTACTTC. Its protein product is CASSQGASSGEQYF.

This sequence joins TRBV7-9 and TRBJ1-1, with D uncertain. This CDR3 comprises 13 residues. V was cut by 7 bases and J by 2 bases, with 11 bases left in between. Germline CDR1 SEHNR, CDR2 FQNEAQ (reference sequence). CDR3 amino acids: CASNLGANTEAFF. Here the CDR3 DNA reads TGTGCCAGCAACTTGGGAGCCAACACTGAAGCTTTCTTT. Supplemented by reference TRBV7-9 and TRBJ1-1, the full variable domain reads DTGVSQNPRHKITKRGQNVTFRCDPISEHNRLYWYRQTLGQGPEFLTYFQNEAQLEKSRLLSDRFSAERPKGSFSTLEIQRTEQGDSAMYLCASNLGANTEAFFGQGTRLTVV.

V gene TRBV9 combines with J gene TRBJ1-1; D not certain. Germline CDR1 SGDLS, CDR2 YYNGEE. V shed 7 bases and J shed 1 base, with 8 bases lying between them. CDR3 length: 12 amino acids. CDR3 in DNA: TGTGCCAGCGCCCGGGGGAACACTGAAGCTTTCTTT. This gives the protein CASARGNTEAFF. The full variable domain, rest sourced from reference TRBV9 and TRBJ1-1, is DSGVTQTPKHLITATGQRVTLRCSPRSGDLSVYWYQQSLDQGLQFLIQYYNGEERAKGNILERFSAQQFPDLHSELNLSSLELGDSALYFCASARGNTEAFFGQGTRLTVV.

The chain couples TRBV9 to TRBJ2-7; D is possibly TRBD1 (6 bases). Germline V gene sequence: CDR1 SGDLS, CDR2 YYNGEE. The CDR3 sequence is 15 residues long. With 3 bases removed from V and 6 bases from J, the gap between germline ends came to 19 bases. The CDR3 is CASSANVAGVGEQYF. Written as DNA, the CDR3 is TGTGCCAGCAGCGCCAACGTGGCAGGGGTTGGCGAGCAGTACTTC. The variable domain in full, with the rest retrieved from reference TRBV9 and TRBJ2-7, is DSGVTQTPKHLITATGQRVTLRCSPRSGDLSVYWYQQSLDQGLQFLIQYYNGEERAKGNILERFSAQQFPDLHSELNLSSLELGDSALYFCASSANVAGVGEQYFGPGTRLTVT.

The chain employs TRBV27 and TRBJ2-7; TRBD2 agrees at 8 bases. The V segment lost 5 bases and the J segment 3 bases; nucleotides outside the gene matches: 6. Germline V gene data show CDR1 as MNHEY and CDR2 as SMNVEV (reference sequence). The CDR3 consists of 14 residues. CDR3 coding DNA: TGTGCCAGCAGTCAGGCGGGAGGTCTCTACGAGCAGTACTTC. Amino acids: CASSQAGGLYEQYF.